The rows below give T cell receptor beta chains drawn from one sample of a study of OX40 agonist ivuxolimab in advanced cancers. Profiled with immunoSEQ multiplex PCR; TCRdb holds only in-frame clones, not every one. The table lists roughly 74,000 clones, around 93% of them singletons. The starting material was CD4+ or CD8+ T cells sorted from blood, obtained in a trial of the OX40 agonist ivuxolimab. The receptors come from an adult with an advanced solid tumor such as melanoma, head and neck, liver or kidney cancer. Each CDR3 is given with its conserved first and last residue. The D gene is left open where the match is weak. Clone size is given for some rows only: seen once, a few or many times, or a class if the clone is expanded.

V: TRBV6-5
D: NA
J: TRBJ1-2
size: NA
DNA: TGTGCCAGCAGTTCTGGGGAAGGGAACTATGGCTACACCTTC
CDR3: CASSSGEGNYGYTF

V: TRBV6-1
D: TRBD2
J: TRBJ2-3
size: NA
DNA: TGTGCCAGCAGTGTGTTAGCGGGGGAGAGCACAGATACGCAGTATTTT
CDR3: CASSVLAGESTDTQYF

V: TRBV28
D: TRBD1
J: TRBJ1-1
size: NA
DNA: TGTGCCAGCAGTACCGAATACCATGGGACAGGGGGCACTGAAGCTTTCTTT
CDR3: CASSTEYHGTGGTEAFF

V: TRBV5-5
D: NA
J: TRBJ2-2
size: NA
DNA: TGTGCCAGCAGCTTGTCGGGGGCACCCGTACAGGGGATCGGGGAGCTGTTTTTT
CDR3: CASSLSGAPVQGIGELFF

V: TRBV6-1
D: NA
J: TRBJ1-3
size: NA
DNA: TGTGCCAGCAGTGAACGAACTACAGTGATCTCTGGAAACACCATATATTTT
CDR3: CASSERTTVISGNTIYF

V: TRBV19
D: NA
J: TRBJ2-7
size: NA
DNA: TGTGCCAGTAGTCCGGGGACAATAAACTCCTACGAGCAGTACTTC
CDR3: CASSPGTINSYEQYF

V: TRBV6-1
D: NA
J: TRBJ2-7
size: NA
DNA: TGTGCCAGCAGTGGTTGGGGGGACTCCTACGAGCAGTACTTC
CDR3: CASSGWGDSYEQYF

V: TRBV19
D: NA
J: TRBJ1-6
size: NA
DNA: TGTGCCACCAGGGTCTACGATTCACCCCTCCACTTT
CDR3: CATRVYDSPLHF

V: TRBV4-2
D: NA
J: TRBJ1-5
size: once
DNA: TGTGCCAGCAGCCAAGCGTCAGATCAGCCCCAGCATTTT
CDR3: CASSQASDQPQHF

V: TRBV11-2
D: NA
J: TRBJ1-5
size: NA
DNA: TGTGCCAGCAGCTTAGAGTCTACACAGCCCCAGCATTTT
CDR3: CASSLESTQPQHF

V: TRBV6-5
D: NA
J: TRBJ1-2
size: NA
DNA: TGTGCCAGCAGTCCCGGCTTCTATGGCTACACCTTC
CDR3: CASSPGFYGYTF

V: TRBV6-1
D: NA
J: TRBJ1-6
size: NA
DNA: TGTGCCAGCAGTGAAGATGGAGTCTATAATTCACCCCTCCACTTT
CDR3: CASSEDGVYNSPLHF

V: TRBV6-5
D: NA
J: TRBJ1-4
size: NA
DNA: TGTGCCAGCAGTTACCTGGCAAGTACTAATGAAAAACTGTTTTTT
CDR3: CASSYLASTNEKLFF

V: TRBV6-5
D: TRBD1
J: TRBJ2-7
size: NA
DNA: TGTGCCACCCGGGGGACAGGGGCCCAGTACTTC
CDR3: CATRGTGAQYF

V: TRBV4-1
D: TRBD2
J: TRBJ2-7
size: NA
DNA: TGCGCCAGCAGCCAGGGGGGGACCGAGACCTACGAGCAGTACTTC
CDR3: CASSQGGTETYEQYF

V: TRBV5-4
D: NA
J: TRBJ2-1
size: NA
DNA: TGTGCCAGCAGCTTCACCCCCATTGAGACTCGACATTTCAATGAGCAGTTCTTC
CDR3: CASSFTPIETRHFNEQFF

V: TRBV4-1
D: NA
J: TRBJ2-3
size: NA
DNA: TGCGCCAGCAATGAGGAGCGGTTCACAGATACGCAGTATTTT
CDR3: CASNEERFTDTQYF

V: TRBV10-3
D: TRBD2
J: TRBJ2-2
size: NA
DNA: TGTGCCATCAGATTGGGGGGGAGCACCGGGGAGCTGTTTTTT
CDR3: CAIRLGGSTGELFF

V: TRBV4-1
D: TRBD2
J: TRBJ2-7
size: NA
DNA: TGCGCCAGCAGCCAACGAGCGGGGGTTTACGAGCAGTACTTC
CDR3: CASSQRAGVYEQYF

V: TRBV4-2
D: NA
J: TRBJ1-1
size: NA
DNA: TGTGCCAGCAGCCACGTACAGCCCGACCCGGAAGCTTTCTTT
CDR3: CASSHVQPDPEAFF

V: TRBV4-3
D: TRBD1
J: TRBJ1-2
size: NA
DNA: TGCGCCAGCAGCCAATTTCCAGGACAGGTGAAATATGGCTACACCTTC
CDR3: CASSQFPGQVKYGYTF

V: TRBV18
D: NA
J: TRBJ2-2
size: NA
DNA: TGTGCCAGCTCACCATCGGCCAGTGCTTCCACCGGGGAGCTGTTTTTT
CDR3: CASSPSASASTGELFF

V: TRBV5-5
D: NA
J: TRBJ1-1
size: NA
DNA: TGTGCCAGCAGATTAGGGGCCGGCACTGAAGCTTTCTTT
CDR3: CASRLGAGTEAFF

V: TRBV4-1
D: NA
J: TRBJ1-4
size: NA
DNA: TGCGCCAGCGAGGAGGTTGCAACTAATGAAAAACTGTTTTTT
CDR3: CASEEVATNEKLFF

V: TRBV30
D: TRBD1
J: TRBJ1-2
size: NA
DNA: TGTGCCTGGAGACCTAACCCGACAGGGATTAACTATGGCTACACCTTC
CDR3: CAWRPNPTGINYGYTF

V: TRBV7-6
D: TRBD2
J: TRBJ2-5
size: once
DNA: TGTGCCAGCAGATCCGGGACTAGCGGGGGACCCGCCACGGAGACCCAGTACTTC
CDR3: CASRSGTSGGPATETQYF

V: TRBV6-1
D: NA
J: TRBJ2-7
size: NA
DNA: TGTGCCAGCAGTGAAGGGGGCCGCTACGAGCAGTACTTC
CDR3: CASSEGGRYEQYF

V: TRBV6-1
D: NA
J: TRBJ1-6
size: NA
DNA: TGTGCCAGCAGTGTTGGGGGGCTGGGTAATTCACCCCTCCACTTT
CDR3: CASSVGGLGNSPLHF

V: TRBV27
D: NA
J: TRBJ1-4
size: NA
DNA: TGTGCCAGCAGTTCCTTGACAGGAGTTTTGCTTAATGAAAAACTGTTTTTT
CDR3: CASSSLTGVLLNEKLFF

V: TRBV11-3
D: NA
J: TRBJ2-1
size: NA
DNA: TGTGCCAGCAGCTTAGGAGGGTTCTCCTACAATGAGCAGTTCTTC
CDR3: CASSLGGFSYNEQFF

V: TRBV18
D: NA
J: TRBJ2-3
size: once
DNA: TGTGCCAGCTCCATGACATCATCCTTAGGGGATACGCAGTATTTT
CDR3: CASSMTSSLGDTQYF

V: TRBV27
D: NA
J: TRBJ2-7
size: NA
DNA: TGTGCCAGCAGTGAAGATGGGTACGAGCAGTACTTC
CDR3: CASSEDGYEQYF

V: TRBV30
D: TRBD1
J: TRBJ2-5
size: NA
DNA: TGTGCCTGGAGTGAGGGTTCGGCAGGGGGTTGGGAGACCCAGTACTTC
CDR3: CAWSEGSAGGWETQYF

V: TRBV7-9
D: NA
J: TRBJ2-1
size: NA
DNA: TGTGCCAGCAGCTTAGTAGTAGCGGACTACAATGAGCAGTTCTTC
CDR3: CASSLVVADYNEQFF

V: TRBV5-1
D: TRBD2
J: TRBJ2-7
size: NA
DNA: TGCGCCAGCAGCACGGGGACTAGCGGGGATATCTACGAGCAGTACTTC
CDR3: CASSTGTSGDIYEQYF

V: TRBV19
D: NA
J: TRBJ2-5
size: NA
DNA: TGTGCCAGTAGTCCCTTTAGGGGGGCAGAGACCCAGTACTTC
CDR3: CASSPFRGAETQYF

V: TRBV7-9
D: NA
J: TRBJ1-2
size: NA
DNA: TGTGCCAGCAGCCTCTCCGGGACGCACTATGGCTACACCTTC
CDR3: CASSLSGTHYGYTF

V: TRBV11-1
D: NA
J: TRBJ2-7
size: NA
DNA: TGTGCCAGCAGCCTAGGGGCTACCAATACCTACGAGCAGTACTTC
CDR3: CASSLGATNTYEQYF

V: TRBV16
D: NA
J: TRBJ1-5
size: many
DNA: TGTGCCAGCAGCCCGGGACATAACAATCAGCCCCAGCATTTT
CDR3: CASSPGHNNQPQHF

V: TRBV7-8
D: NA
J: TRBJ1-1
size: NA
DNA: TGTGCCAGCAGCTTAGTGGTGGGCCTTAACACTGAAGCTTTCTTT
CDR3: CASSLVVGLNTEAFF